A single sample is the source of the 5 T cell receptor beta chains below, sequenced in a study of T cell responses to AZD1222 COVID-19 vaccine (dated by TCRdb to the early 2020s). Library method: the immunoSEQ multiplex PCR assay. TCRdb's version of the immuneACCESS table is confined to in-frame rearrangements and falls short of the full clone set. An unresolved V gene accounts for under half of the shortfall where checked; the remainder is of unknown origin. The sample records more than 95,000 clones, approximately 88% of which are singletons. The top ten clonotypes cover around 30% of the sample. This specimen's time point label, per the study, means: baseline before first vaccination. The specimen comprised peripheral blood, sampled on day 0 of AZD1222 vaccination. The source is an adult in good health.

The chain's CDR3 is CASSEMGNTEAFF. CDR3 DNA sequence: TGTGCCAGCAGCGAGATGGGGAACACTGAAGCTTTCTTT. This sequence joins TRBV13 and TRBJ1-1; D gene ambiguous. The CDR3 has 13 amino acids. CDR1 and CDR2 (germline): PRHDT, FYEKMQ (reference sequence). Deletions cut 5 bases from V and 1 base from J, with 8 bases between.

Written as DNA, the CDR3 is TGTGCCACCTTCCTTAAGAGGGGGAATTCACCCCTCCACTTT. Translation gives CATFLKRGNSPLHF. The rearrangement joins TRBV24-1 to TRBJ1-6; tentatively, D is TRBD1 (6 bases). The CDR3 is made up of 14 amino acids. V was clipped by 9 bases and J by 7 bases, with 15 bases between them. From germline, CDR1 is KGHDR and CDR2 SFDVKD.

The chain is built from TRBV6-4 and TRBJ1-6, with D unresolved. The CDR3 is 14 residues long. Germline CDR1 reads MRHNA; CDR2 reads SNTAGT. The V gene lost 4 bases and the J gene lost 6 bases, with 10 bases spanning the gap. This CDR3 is CASSARLTNSPLHF. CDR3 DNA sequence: TGTGCCAGCAGTGCCCGGCTTACTAATTCACCCCTCCACTTT.

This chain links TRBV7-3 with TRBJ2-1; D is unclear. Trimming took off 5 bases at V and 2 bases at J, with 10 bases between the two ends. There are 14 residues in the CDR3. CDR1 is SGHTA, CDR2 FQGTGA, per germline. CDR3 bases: TGTGCCAGCAGCCCCGCCCAGACCTACAATGAGCAGTTCTTC. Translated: CASSPAQTYNEQFF.

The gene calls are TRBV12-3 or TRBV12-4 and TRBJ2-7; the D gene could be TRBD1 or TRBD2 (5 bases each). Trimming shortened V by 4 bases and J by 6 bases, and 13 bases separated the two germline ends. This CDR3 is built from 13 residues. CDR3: CASSSLRGSEQYF. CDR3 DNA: TGTGCCAGCAGTTCACTACGGGGCTCCGAGCAGTACTTC.